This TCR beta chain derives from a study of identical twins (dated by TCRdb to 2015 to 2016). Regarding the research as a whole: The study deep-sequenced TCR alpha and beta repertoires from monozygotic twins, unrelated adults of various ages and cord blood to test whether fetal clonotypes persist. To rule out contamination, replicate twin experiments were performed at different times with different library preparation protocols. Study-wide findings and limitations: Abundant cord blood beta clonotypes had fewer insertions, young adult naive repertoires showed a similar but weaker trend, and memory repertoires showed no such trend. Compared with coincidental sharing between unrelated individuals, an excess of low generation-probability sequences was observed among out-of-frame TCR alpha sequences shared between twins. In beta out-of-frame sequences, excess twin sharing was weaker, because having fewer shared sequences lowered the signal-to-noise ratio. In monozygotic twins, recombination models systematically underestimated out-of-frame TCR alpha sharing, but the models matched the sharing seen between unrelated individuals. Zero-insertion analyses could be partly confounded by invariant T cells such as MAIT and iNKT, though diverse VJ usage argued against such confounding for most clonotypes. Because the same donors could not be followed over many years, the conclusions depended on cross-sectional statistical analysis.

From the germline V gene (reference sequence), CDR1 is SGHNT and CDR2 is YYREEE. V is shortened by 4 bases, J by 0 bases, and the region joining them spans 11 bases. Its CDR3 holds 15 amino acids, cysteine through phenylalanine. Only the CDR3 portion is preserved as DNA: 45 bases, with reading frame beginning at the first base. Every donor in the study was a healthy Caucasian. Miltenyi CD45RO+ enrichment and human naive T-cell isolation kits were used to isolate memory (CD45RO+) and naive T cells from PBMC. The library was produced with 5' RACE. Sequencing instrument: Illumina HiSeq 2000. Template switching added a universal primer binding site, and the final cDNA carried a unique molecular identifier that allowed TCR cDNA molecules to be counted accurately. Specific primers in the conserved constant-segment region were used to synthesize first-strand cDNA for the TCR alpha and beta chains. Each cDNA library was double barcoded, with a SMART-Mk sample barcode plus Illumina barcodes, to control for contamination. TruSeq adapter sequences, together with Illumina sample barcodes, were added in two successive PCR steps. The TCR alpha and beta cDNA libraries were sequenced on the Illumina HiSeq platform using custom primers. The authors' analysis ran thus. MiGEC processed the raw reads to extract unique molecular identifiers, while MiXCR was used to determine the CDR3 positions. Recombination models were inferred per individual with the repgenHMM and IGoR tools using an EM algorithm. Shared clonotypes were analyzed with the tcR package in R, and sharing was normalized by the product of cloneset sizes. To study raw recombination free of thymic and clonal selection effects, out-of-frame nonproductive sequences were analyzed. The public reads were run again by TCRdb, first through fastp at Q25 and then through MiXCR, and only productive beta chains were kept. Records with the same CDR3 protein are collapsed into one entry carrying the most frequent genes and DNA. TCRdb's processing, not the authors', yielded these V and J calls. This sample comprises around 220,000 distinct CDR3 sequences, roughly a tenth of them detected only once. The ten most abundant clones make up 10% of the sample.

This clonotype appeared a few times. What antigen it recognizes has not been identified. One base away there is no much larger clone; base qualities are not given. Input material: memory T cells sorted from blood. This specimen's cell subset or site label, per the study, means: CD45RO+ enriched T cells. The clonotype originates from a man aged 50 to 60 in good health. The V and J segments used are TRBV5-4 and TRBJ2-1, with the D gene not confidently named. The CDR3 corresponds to CASSPQESSYNEQFF. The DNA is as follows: TGTGCCAGCAGCCCCCAGGAGAGCTCCTACAATGAGCAGTTCTTC.